What follows are 29 T cell receptor beta chains derived from one specimen sequenced in a study of tumor-infiltrating lymphocytes in primary liver carcinoma. Starting from about 0.5 ug of total RNA, TCR beta cDNA was produced with a primer in the constant region. Three nested multiplex PCR rounds, a slightly modified ARM-PCR, produced the libraries for TCR beta. Researchers ran the first two PCR rounds for about 11 cycles each with TRBV1-TRBV30 forward primers and a C-beta reverse primer. TCRdb fed the multiplex PCR reads into MiXCR, producing one record per CDR3 protein. The sample lists under 110,000 distinct CDR3 sequences, about two thirds occurring once. The source material, roughly 18-33 mg of unsorted bulk tissue, was used to co-extract RNA and DNA. Sequencing input: liver tumor tissue from sampling region 2. Noted subset: tumor region T2, inferior pole. Every receptor here comes from a woman in her sixties with primary liver carcinoma and hepatitis B virus infection.

The chain joins TRBV28 to TRBJ2-4, with TRBD2 matching 8 bases. V lost 3 bases to trimming and J lost 3 bases; unmatched junction nucleotides: 10. Germline lookup yields CDR1 MDHEN and CDR2 SYDVKM. The CDR3 covers 17 residues. This CDR3 reads CASSLGSRGGGKNIQYF. The CDR3, as DNA: TGTGCCAGCAGTTTGGGCTCCCGGGGGGGAGGCAAAAACATTCAGTACTTC.

This chain joins TRBV5-4 and TRBJ2-3, with D hard to call. CDR1 is SGHNT, CDR2 YYREEE, per germline (reference sequence). The CDR3 contains 14 residues. The V end lost 3 bases, the J end lost 4 bases, and 12 bases lay between the germline ends. CDR3 nucleotides: TGTGCCAGCAGCTCGGCCGGCGCGGCAGATACGCAGTATTTT. This gives the protein CASSSAGAADTQYF. The entire variable domain, with the rest obtained from reference TRBV5-4 and TRBJ2-3, is as follows: ETGVTQSPTHLIKTRGQQVTLRCSSQSGHNTVSWYQQALGQGPQFIFQYYREEENGRGNFPPRFSGLQFPNYSSELNVNALELDDSALYLCASSSAGAADTQYFGPGTRLTVL.

The rearrangement uses TRBV28 and TRBJ2-1; D is perhaps TRBD2 (6 bases). The V end lost 4 bases, the J end lost 2 bases, and 15 bases lay between the germline ends. The CDR3 covers 16 residues. Germline CDR1 reads MDHEN; CDR2 reads SYDVKM. CDR3 sequence reads: CASSSQVGGAYNEQFF. CDR3 bases: TGTGCCAGCAGTTCTCAAGTCGGGGGTGCCTACAATGAGCAGTTCTTC. The whole variable domain, remainder taken from reference TRBV28 and TRBJ2-1, is DVKVTQSSRYLVKRTGEKVFLECVQDMDHENMFWYRQDPGLGLRLIYFSYDVKMKEKGDIPEGYSVSREKKERFSLILESASTNQTSMYLCASSSQVGGAYNEQFFGPGTRLTVL.

The chain is built from TRBV18 and TRBJ1-2; possibly TRBD1 for D (6 bases). Trimming stripped 3 bases from V and 6 bases from J, with 17 bases between. Per the germline V gene, CDR1 is KGHSH and CDR2 is LQKENI. This CDR3 is 15 amino acids long. The chain's CDR3 is CASSPRDKAIHGYTF. The CDR3 nucleotides are TGTGCCAGCTCACCCCGGGACAAGGCGATCCATGGCTACACCTTC.

This clonotype was found a few times. V usage is TRBV28 and J usage is TRBJ1-2; D is uncertain. CDR3 length: 12 amino acids. Germline V gives CDR1 MDHEN, CDR2 SYDVKM. V lost 3 bases to trimming and J lost 5 bases, with 7 bases between them. The CDR3 spells CASSLDVYGYTF. CDR3 sequence (DNA): TGTGCCAGCAGTTTGGACGTTTATGGCTACACCTTC.

In regard to this clonotype: At one of its ends the junction is not consistent with the germline gene, which may arise from a read error. This rearrangement joins TRBV11-1 to TRBJ2-3; a weak D match, TRBD1 (5 bases). Germline CDR1 and CDR2: SGHAT and FQDESV (reference sequence). The CDR3 is made up of 14 amino acids. The CDR3 sequence: CASSLGQSTGMQYF. The CDR3 coding sequence is TGTGCCAGCAGTTTAGGGCAGAGCACAGGTATGCAGTATTTT.

The chain employs TRBV11-2 and TRBJ2-7, with D possibly being TRBD2 (7 bases). This CDR3 has 14 amino acids. The germline V and J ends were trimmed by 5 bases and 4 bases, with 15 bases remaining between them. Germline CDR1 SGHAT, CDR2 FQNNGV. The CDR3 region is CASSTLGGVYEQYF. Here the CDR3 DNA reads TGTGCCAGCAGCACCTTAGGGGGGGTTTACGAGCAGTACTTC.

About this clonotype itself: A much larger clone differs by one base, so this may be a read error. This chain links TRBV5-6 with TRBJ2-7, with TRBD1 matching 7 bases. Germline V CDR1 and CDR2: SGHDT, YYEEEE. The junction had 3 bases not matched to a gene; V was cut back by 3 bases and J by 0 bases. This CDR3 is 14 amino acids long. CDR3: CASSSTGTSYEQYF. CDR3 sequence (DNA): TGTGCCAGCAGCTCGACAGGGACCTCCTACGAGCAGTACTTC. Based on the CDR3 plus reference TRBV5-6 and TRBJ2-7, the full variable domain is DAGVTQSPTHLIKTRGQQVTLRCSPKSGHDTVSWYQQALGQGPQFIFQYYEEEERQRGNFPDRFSGHQFPNYSSELNVNALLLGDSALYLCASSSTGTSYEQYFGPGTRLTVT.

In the case of this clonotype: The junction shows a germline mismatch at one end, possibly a read error. V is TRBV5-6 and J is TRBJ2-2; tentative D call: TRBD1 (5 bases). The germline CDR1 and CDR2 sequences are SGHDT and YYEEEE. The CDR3 sequence is 15 residues long. CDR3 in amino acids: CVSSLQGANAGELFF. DNA for the CDR3: TGTGTCAGCAGCTTGCAGGGCGCGAACGCCGGGGAGCTGTTTTTT.

On this clonotype: At one boundary the junction diverges from the germline segment, which might be a read error. V gene TRBV29-1 combines with J gene TRBJ2-5; 7 bases are a match to TRBD2. The CDR3 is made up of 14 amino acids. Per the germline V gene, CDR1 is SQVTM and CDR2 is ANQGSEA. The DNA of the CDR3 is TGCAGCGTTGCGGCAGCGGGGTCCATAAAGACCCAGCACTTC. It specifies CSVAAAGSIKTQHF.

Notes on this clonotype: This CDR3 fails to terminate in the conserved phenylalanine or tryptophan, so it likely reflects a read error. The chain couples TRBV30 to TRBJ2-3; tentatively, D is TRBD1 (6 bases). The CDR3 is 12 amino acids. The germline gives CDR1 GTSNPN, CDR2 SVGIG (reference sequence). With 3 bases removed from V and 3 bases from J, the gap between germline ends came to 7 bases. The CDR3 sequence: CAWRRGTDTQYL. The CDR3, as DNA: TGTGCCTGGAGGAGGGGGACAGATACGCAGTATCTT.

Ten or more counts support this clonotype. The chain recombines TRBV6-2 or TRBV6-3 with TRBJ2-1; TRBD2 aligns across 7 bases. Looked up from germline, CDR1 is MNHEY and CDR2 is SVGEGT. This CDR3 is built from 13 residues. CDR3 bases: TGTGCTACTCTGGCGGGAGTGAGGAATGAGCAGTTCTTC. This sequence encodes CATLAGVRNEQFF.

Ten or more counts support this clonotype. The chain employs TRBV4-2 and TRBJ1-2; possibly TRBD1 for D (5 bases). The V and J ends lost 1 base and 6 bases respectively, with 15 bases between them. CDR1 is LGHNA and CDR2 is YNFKEQ in the germline V gene. The CDR3 has 15 amino acids. The CDR3 is CASSQAQGVPNGYTF. As DNA, the CDR3 is TGTGCCAGCAGCCAAGCTCAGGGTGTCCCCAATGGCTACACCTTC.

Of note for this clonotype: At one of its ends the junction is not consistent with the germline gene, which may arise from a read error. This chain connects TRBV4-2 to TRBJ2-1; D is unclear. The CDR3 loop spans 15 amino acids. Germline V gene sequence: CDR1 LGHNA, CDR2 YNFKEQ. The CDR3 spells CASSQVSSSYNEHFF. Here the CDR3 DNA reads TGTGCCAGCAGCCAAGTCTCCAGCTCCTACAATGAGCACTTCTTC.

As to this clonotype: Mismatch with germline at one junction end may stem from a read error. The chain has TRBV5-8 and TRBJ1-2; a possible D gene is TRBD1 (6 bases). CDR3 length equals 17 residues. Germline V CDR1 and CDR2: SGHTS, YDEGEE. The CDR3 loop is CASSRRGTCYINYGCTF. CDR3 bases: TGTGCCAGCAGCCGCCGGGGGACATGTTATATTAACTATGGCTGCACCTTC. The full variable domain, with the rest looked up from reference TRBV5-8 and TRBJ1-2, is EAGVTQSPTHLIKTRGQQATLRCSPISGHTSVYWYQQALGLGLQFLLWYDEGEERNRGNFPPRFSGRQFPNYSSELNVNALELEDSALYLCASSRRGTCYINYGCTFGSGTRLTVV.

The V call is TRBV6-1, the J call TRBJ2-2; 8 bases map to TRBD1. The CDR3 extends over 15 amino acids. Germline assignment: CDR1 MNHNS and CDR2 SASEGT. V lost 6 bases, J lost 3 bases, and 6 bases stayed unmatched. CDR3 residues: CASRDRVWDTGELFF. The CDR3 DNA follows: TGTGCCAGCAGGGACAGGGTATGGGACACCGGGGAGCTGTTTTTT.

On this clonotype itself: A read error may produce the germline difference seen at one junction end. The chain couples TRBV6-1 to TRBJ2-5; D gene ambiguous. There are 14 residues in the CDR3. Germline V gene lookup returns CDR1 MNHNS and CDR2 SASEGT. CDR3 sequence reads: CASRRASRGETQCF. The CDR3 coding sequence is TGTGCCAGCAGACGAGCCTCACGTGGAGAGACCCAGTGCTTC.

Of note for this clonotype: This may be a read error: a much more frequent sequence differs by one nucleotide. The chain employs TRBV28 and TRBJ2-5; 8 bases are a match to TRBD1. Germline V gene data show CDR1 as MDHEN and CDR2 as SYDVKM. Germline trimming cut 5 bases from V and 5 bases from J; bases unmatched to any gene: 10. The CDR3 spans 15 residues. The CDR3 sequence is CASSQRAGGVETQYF. DNA for the CDR3: TGTGCCAGCAGTCAGAGGGCAGGGGGCGTGGAGACCCAGTACTTC.

About this clonotype: Just one base apart from a much larger clone, this may be a read error. The chain recombines TRBV28 with TRBJ2-7, with D possibly matching TRBD2 (6 bases). This CDR3 has 15 amino acids. Germline CDR1 reads MDHEN; CDR2 reads SYDVKM. Trimming shortened V by 6 bases and J by 1 base, and 16 bases separated the two germline ends. CDR3 residues: CASSRPRDGSYEQYF. The CDR3 DNA reads TGTGCCAGCAGCCGCCCGCGGGACGGATCCTACGAGCAGTACTTC.

As to this clonotype: The junction differs from germline at one of its ends, possibly a read error. V and J are TRBV11-2 and TRBJ2-7, with D possibly matching TRBD2 (6 bases). The CDR3 is 14 amino acids. In germline, CDR1 is SGHAT, CDR2 FQNNGV. Here the CDR3 reads CVSSFGGASYGQYF. CDR3 coding DNA: TGTGTCAGCAGCTTCGGGGGAGCTAGTTACGGGCAGTACTTC. The full variable domain, rest sourced from reference TRBV11-2 and TRBJ2-7, is EAGVAQSPRYKIIEKRQSVAFWCNPISGHATLYWYQQILGQGPKLLIQFQNNGVVDDSQLPKDRFSAERLKGVDSTLKIQPAKLEDSAVYLCVSSFGGASYGQYFGPGTRLTVT.

Comments on this clonotype: At one end the junction does not follow the germline gene, possibly because of a read error. The chain links TRBV11-3 to TRBJ2-7; 7 nucleotides match TRBD2. This CDR3 region has 17 residues. Germline CDR1 reads SGHNT; CDR2 reads YENEEA. CDR3 sequence reads: CASSPDRAGLGTYDQNF. The CDR3 nucleotides read TGTGCCAGCAGCCCGGACCGAGCGGGATTAGGTACCTACGATCAGAACTTC.

This clonotype was found many times. The rearrangement joins TRBV4-1 to TRBJ2-2; D not certain. Germline lookup yields CDR1 MGHRA and CDR2 YSYEKL. V lost 1 base and J lost 2, with 8 bases in between. CDR3 length: 15 residues. In DNA, the CDR3 is TGCGCCAGCAGCCAAGGGGAAATTAACACCGGGGAGCTGTTTTTT. Amino acid sequence: CASSQGEINTGELFF.

Many counts were recorded for this clonotype. The genes are TRBV5-1 and TRBJ2-3; 15 bases are shared with TRBD2. Germline V CDR1 and CDR2: SGHRS, YFSETQ. Germline trimming cut 0 bases from V and 2 bases from J; bases unmatched to any gene: 7. The CDR3 consists of 19 residues. The CDR3 bases are TGCGCCAGCAGCTTGGCGGCGGGACTAGCGGGAGGCCTCACAGATACGCAGTATTTT. Residues: CASSLAAGLAGGLTDTQYF.

Notes on this clonotype: Sequence at one end of the junction differs from germline and may be a read error. This chain links TRBV5-1 with TRBJ2-2; D remains unclear. The CDR3 length is 15 residues. Germline V gene lookup returns CDR1 SGHRS and CDR2 YFSETQ. This CDR3 is CANSLAQTNTGELFF. The CDR3 region has the DNA TGCGCCAACAGCTTGGCCCAGACCAACACCGGGGAGCTGTTTTTT.

The rearrangement links TRBV11-3 to TRBJ2-1; D may be TRBD2 (5 bases). The CDR3 sequence is 16 residues long. V gave up 6 bases and J gave up 4 bases, with 19 bases separating them. CDR1 is SGHNT and CDR2 is YENEEA in the germline V gene. For the CDR3, the DNA is TGTGCCAGCAGTGCGACTTGCGGAGGCCATTACAATGAGCAGTTCTTC. Translated, it gives CASSATCGGHYNEQFF.

About this clonotype: The conserved phenylalanine or tryptophan normally closing the CDR3 is absent here, so this likely arose from a read error. The chain carries TRBV29-1 and TRBJ2-7; D may be TRBD1 (5 bases). V shed 5 bases and J shed 5 bases, with 16 bases lying between them. CDR3 size: 13 residues. Per the germline V gene, CDR1 is SQVTM and CDR2 is ANQGSEA. The CDR3 DNA is TGCAGCGTTCGGACAAGGGGTACGAACGAGCAGTACCTC. Translating it yields CSVRTRGTNEQYL.

This clonotype was found a few times. One junction end disagrees with the germline gene, perhaps due to a read error. This rearrangement joins TRBV11-3 to TRBJ2-1; TRBD2 agrees at 12 bases. The V gene's germline CDR1 is SGHNT and CDR2 YENEEA. The CDR3 totals 15 residues. The CDR3 region is CACSQTSGSSNEQLF. Written as DNA, the CDR3 is TGTGCCTGCAGCCAGACTAGCGGGAGTAGTAATGAGCAGTTATTC. Using reference TRBV11-3 and TRBJ2-1 for the parts outside the CDR3, the full variable domain is EAGVVQSPRYKIIEKKQPVAFWCNPISGHNTLYWYLQNLGQGPELLIRYENEEAVDDSQLPKDRFSAERLKGVDSTLKIQPAELGDSAVYLCACSQTSGSSNEQLFGPGTRLTVL.

This clonotype has just one count. The missing conserved phenylalanine or tryptophan at the end of this CDR3 makes a read error likely. The CDR3 spells CASSSTRLQGADTQYL. CDR3 DNA sequence: TGTGCCAGTAGCTCAACCCGGTTACAGGGTGCAGATACGCAGTATCTT. This chain uses TRBV11-2 with TRBJ2-3, with D tentatively TRBD1 (6 bases). CDR1 is SGHAT, CDR2 FQNNGV, per germline. This CDR3 region has 16 residues.

With regard to this clonotype: The conserved phenylalanine or tryptophan normally closing the CDR3 is absent here, so this likely arose from a read error. The rearrangement links TRBV11-2 to TRBJ1-1, with unresolved D. This CDR3 region has 13 residues. Trimming took off 7 bases at V and 8 bases at J, with 17 bases between the two ends. Germline V gives CDR1 SGHAT, CDR2 FQNNGV. The DNA of the CDR3 is TGTGCCAGCACCTTGAGAGTGGACGTGGAAGCTTTCGTT. Translation: CASTLRVDVEAFV.